This T cell receptor (beta chain) was sequenced for a study of graft-versus-host responses after intestinal transplantation. Study as a whole: In this cohort, recipients had multivisceral, liver-intestinal, or isolated intestinal transplants. Anti-thymocyte globulin served as induction for all recipients, who then took tacrolimus and steroids for approximately three years.

Notes on this clone: As yet, its antigen is unknown.

Points from the study as a whole: In patients with graft-donor T cell macrochimerism, allograft graft-versus-host to host-versus-graft clonal ratios were high. Peak levels of circulating GvH clones tracked with early post-transplant HvG declines.

Sequenced by immunoSEQ multiplex PCR; TCRdb stores in-frame clones only, minus some. The data hold about 130,000 clones, with nearly 95% observed a single time. The junction had 4 bases not matched to a gene; V was cut back by 5 bases and J by 1 base. Germline CDR1 is SGHTA and CDR2 is FQGTGA. The CDR3 extends over 15 amino acids. The sample was unstimulated CD4+ T cells sorted from spleen or lymph node cells, taken before intestinal transplant. V gene TRBV7-3 combines with J gene TRBJ1-1; 10 positions match TRBD1. This receptor was taken from a human donor who received an intestinal transplant. CDR3 loop: CASSGWDRGNTEAFF. The DNA of the CDR3 is TGTGCCAGCAGCGGGTGGGACAGGGGGAACACTGAAGCTTTCTTT.